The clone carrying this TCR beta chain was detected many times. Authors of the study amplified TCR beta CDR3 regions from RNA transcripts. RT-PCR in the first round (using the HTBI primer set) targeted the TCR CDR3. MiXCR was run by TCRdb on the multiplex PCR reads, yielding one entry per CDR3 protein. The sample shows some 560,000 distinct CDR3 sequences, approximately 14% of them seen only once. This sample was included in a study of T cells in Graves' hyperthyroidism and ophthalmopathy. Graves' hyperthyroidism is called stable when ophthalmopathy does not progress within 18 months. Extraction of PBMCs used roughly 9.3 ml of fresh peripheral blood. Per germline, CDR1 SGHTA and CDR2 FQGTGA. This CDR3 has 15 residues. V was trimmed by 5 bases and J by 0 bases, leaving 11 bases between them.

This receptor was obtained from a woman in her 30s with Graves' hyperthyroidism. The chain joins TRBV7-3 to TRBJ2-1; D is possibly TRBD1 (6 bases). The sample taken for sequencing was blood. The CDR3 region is CASSRTGHSYNEQFF. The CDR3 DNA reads TGTGCCAGCAGCCGGACGGGACACTCCTACAATGAGCAGTTCTTC.